A single sample is the source of the 3 T cell receptor beta chains below, sequenced in a study of CD8+ T cells in alopecia areata. Sorting of pooled cutaneous lymph node cells was based on CD4, CD8alpha, NKG2D, NKG2ACE and other markers. The sequencing template was cDNA reverse transcribed from extracted RNA. This table comes from immunoSEQ multiplex PCR, and its TCRdb copy is limited to in-frame clones, with some not included. The specimen has approximately 280,000 clones, none found just once. Sample: CD4+ T cells sorted from a lymph node. The origin of the receptors is a C3H/HeJ mouse with alopecia areata. Strain haplotype (MHC): H2-k.

Only a few counts were recorded for this clone. The genes and germline here are from mouse. The CDR3 end lies 4 residues beyond the end of the read and is filled in from the germline J gene. The chain combines TRBV1 with TRBJ1-1; TRBD1 aligns across 8 bases. CDR1 and CDR2 from the germline V gene are NSQYPW and LRSPGD (reference sequence). The V and J ends lost 3 bases and 1 base, in that order; junction bases with no gene match: 7. The CDR3 is 16 residues long. The chain's CDR3 is CTCSALGTGGNTEVFF. CDR3 DNA (partial): TGCACCTGCAGTGCTTTGGGGACAGGAGGAAACACA.

The sample holds many counts of this clone. Any gene name here is a mouse gene name. CDR3 loop: CASSPGTGGALAEQFF. Incomplete CDR3 DNA: TGTGCCAGCAGCCCCGGGACTGGGGGGGCGCTGGCT. V gene TRBV14 combines with J gene TRBJ2-1; 14 bases fit TRBD2. Sequencing ends 4 residues short of the CDR3 end; the germline J gene provides the rest. CDR1 SGHDT and CDR2 FRDEAV come from the germline V gene. This CDR3 has 16 amino acids.

Comment on this clone: The listed genes are named as in mouse. The CDR3 spells CASRNDKNTGQLYF. CDR3 DNA, as far as it was read: TGTGCCAGCAGAAACGACAAAAACACCGGG. J is TRBJ2-2 and V is TRBV13-3; D uncertain. The CDR3 end lies 4 residues beyond the end of the read and is filled in from the germline J gene. This CDR3 spans 14 amino acids. The germline CDR1 and CDR2 sequences are NNHDY and SYVADS. V lost 5 bases to trimming and J lost 1 base, with 9 bases between them. Full variable domain (remainder filled in from reference TRBV13-3 and TRBJ2-2): EAAVTQSPRSKVAVTGGKVTLSCHQTNNHDYMYWYRQDTGHGLRLIHYSYVADSTEKGDIPDGYKASRPSQENFSLILELASLSQTAVYFCASRNDKNTGQLYFGEGSKLTVL.